The 11 T cell receptor beta chains presented below share a single source sample, sequenced in a study of siplizumab effects on memory and regulatory T cells. Profiling relied on immunoSEQ multiplex PCR, and the TCRdb table lists in-frame clones only, not all of them. The table lists about 110,000 clones, about 90% of them singletons. Sequencing used Tregs sorted from blood. All receptors come from a human donor in good health.

V gene TRBV4-2 combines with J gene TRBJ2-7, with 9 bases fitting TRBD2. Germline values: CDR1 LGHNA, CDR2 YNFKEQ. The length of the CDR3 is 18 residues. V lost 1 base to trimming and J lost 2 bases; unmatched junction nucleotides: 12. The CDR3 here is CASSQGISGSPFTYEQYF. The CDR3 DNA reads as TGTGCCAGCAGCCAAGGAATTAGCGGGAGCCCTTTCACCTACGAGCAGTACTTC.

This sequence joins TRBV7-8 and TRBJ1-2; a possible D gene is TRBD1 (6 bases). The CDR3 runs to 14 residues. Looked up from germline, CDR1 is SGHVS and CDR2 is FQNEAQ. V lost 4 bases and J 5 bases, leaving 14 bases between the germline ends. This CDR3 reads CASSSLGAGYGYTF. The DNA for the CDR3 is TGTGCCAGCAGCTCTTTGGGGGCAGGGTATGGCTACACCTTC.

The chain uses TRBV2 and TRBJ2-7; unclear D gene. V lost 4 bases to trimming and J lost 0 bases, with 7 bases between them. Per the germline V gene, CDR1 is SNHLY and CDR2 is FYNNEI. The CDR3 loop spans 13 amino acids. The CDR3: CASSVAYSYEQYF. The CDR3, as DNA: TGTGCCAGCAGTGTGGCTTACTCCTACGAGCAGTACTTC. Combining the CDR3 with reference TRBV2 and TRBJ2-7 gives the whole variable domain EPEVTQTPSHQVTQMGQEVILRCVPISNHLYFYWYRQILGQKVEFLVSFYNNEISEKSEIFDDQFSVERPDGSNFTLKIRSTKLEDSAMYFCASSVAYSYEQYFGPGTRLTVT.

This chain connects TRBV6-1 to TRBJ2-7; tentatively, D is TRBD1 (6 bases). Trimming removed 4 bases at V and 6 bases at J, with 10 bases between. CDR1 and CDR2 (germline): MNHNS, SASEGT. This CDR3 is 12 amino acids long. The CDR3 DNA reads TGTGCCAGCAGTGCACAGGGATTCGAGCAGTACTTC. As protein: CASSAQGFEQYF.

This chain uses TRBV19 with TRBJ1-6; D is unclear. This CDR3 region has 17 residues. V dropped 1 base and J dropped 10 bases, with 20 bases sitting between them. Per the germline V gene, CDR1 is LNHDA and CDR2 is SQIVND (reference sequence). DNA for the CDR3: TGTGCCAGTAGTATAGCCCCAGGACCCCTGAGGCACTCACCCCTCCACTTT. Translated: CASSIAPGPLRHSPLHF.

On this clone itself: Other nucleotide sequences in the sample specify the same CDR3. The chain employs TRBV5-1 and TRBJ1-1; D may be TRBD1 (5 bases). This CDR3 contains 15 residues. Looked up from germline, CDR1 is SGHRS and CDR2 is YFSETQ. V was shortened by 0 bases and J by 1 base, with 10 bases between the two germline ends. The CDR3 reads CASSLVRGANTEAFF. The CDR3 nucleotides read TGCGCCAGCAGCTTGGTTAGGGGAGCGAACACTGAAGCTTTCTTT.

The genes are TRBV7-9 and TRBJ1-1; 7 positions match TRBD1. This CDR3 has 13 residues. With 6 bases clipped from V and 1 base from J, the junction kept 2 bases outside the gene matches. From germline, CDR1 is SEHNR and CDR2 FQNEAQ (reference sequence). Here the CDR3 DNA reads TGTGCCAGCAGAAGGGGGCAGAACACTGAAGCTTTCTTT. The encoded protein is CASRRGQNTEAFF.

The rearrangement joins TRBV21-1 to TRBJ1-1; the D call in the table, TRBD1, was not verified against the DNA. TRBV21-1 is an annotated pseudogene. The CDR3 covers 17 residues. CDR3: CASSKVYRGTGDTEAFF. The DNA for the CDR3 is TGTGCCAGCAGCAAAGTCTATAGGGGGACAGGGGACACTGAAGCTTTCTTT.

The chain couples TRBV7-2 to TRBJ2-7; D may be TRBD1 (6 bases). The V end was cut by 4 bases, the J end by 0 bases, with 10 bases between. Germline CDR1 reads SGHTA; CDR2 reads FQGNSA. CDR3 length equals 14 residues. This CDR3 is CASSSRTASYEQYF. The CDR3 DNA reads as TGTGCCAGCAGCTCCCGGACAGCCTCCTACGAGCAGTACTTC.

The chain recombines TRBV6-4 with TRBJ2-7; the D gene is possibly TRBD1 (5 bases). The CDR3 is 13 residues long. CDR1 and CDR2 (germline): MRHNA, SNTAGT. V was trimmed by 3 bases and J by 4 bases, leaving 10 bases between them. The CDR3: CASSERPGYEQYF. Here the CDR3 DNA reads TGTGCCAGCAGTGAAAGACCAGGGTACGAGCAGTACTTC.

The CDR3 nucleotides are TGTGCCAGCAGCCCCCAAAGTCTTTTAATGGGCGAGCAGTACTTC. Protein product: CASSPQSLLMGEQYF. This chain joins TRBV11-2 and TRBJ2-7; D not resolved. The CDR3 runs to 15 residues. With 5 bases removed from V and 6 bases from J, the gap between germline ends came to 20 bases. Germline lookup yields CDR1 SGHAT and CDR2 FQNNGV.